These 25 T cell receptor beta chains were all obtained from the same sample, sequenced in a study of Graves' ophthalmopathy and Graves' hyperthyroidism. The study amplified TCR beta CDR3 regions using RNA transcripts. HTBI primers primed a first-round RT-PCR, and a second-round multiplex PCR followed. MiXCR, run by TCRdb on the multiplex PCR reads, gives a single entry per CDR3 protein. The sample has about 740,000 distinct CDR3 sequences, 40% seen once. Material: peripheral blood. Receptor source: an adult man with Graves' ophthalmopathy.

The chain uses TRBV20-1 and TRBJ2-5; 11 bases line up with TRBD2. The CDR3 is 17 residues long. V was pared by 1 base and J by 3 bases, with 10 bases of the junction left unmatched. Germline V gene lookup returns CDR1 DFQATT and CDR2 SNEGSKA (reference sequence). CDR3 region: CSARGFSGGAREETQYF. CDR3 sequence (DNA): TGCAGTGCTAGAGGTTTTAGCGGGGGGGCGAGAGAAGAGACCCAGTACTTC.

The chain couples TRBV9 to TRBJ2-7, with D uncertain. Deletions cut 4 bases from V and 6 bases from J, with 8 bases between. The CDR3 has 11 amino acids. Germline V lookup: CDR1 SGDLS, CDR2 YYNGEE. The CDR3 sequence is CASSPVSEQYF. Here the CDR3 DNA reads TGTGCCAGCAGCCCAGTCAGCGAGCAGTACTTC. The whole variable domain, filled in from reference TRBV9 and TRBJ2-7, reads DSGVTQTPKHLITATGQRVTLRCSPRSGDLSVYWYQQSLDQGLQFLIQYYNGEERAKGNILERFSAQQFPDLHSELNLSSLELGDSALYFCASSPVSEQYFGPGTRLTVT.

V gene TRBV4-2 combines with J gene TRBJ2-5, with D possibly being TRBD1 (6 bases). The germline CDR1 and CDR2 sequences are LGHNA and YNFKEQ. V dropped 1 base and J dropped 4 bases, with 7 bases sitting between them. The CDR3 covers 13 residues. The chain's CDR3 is CASSQARGETQYF. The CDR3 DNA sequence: TGTGCCAGCAGCCAAGCCAGGGGAGAGACCCAGTACTTC.

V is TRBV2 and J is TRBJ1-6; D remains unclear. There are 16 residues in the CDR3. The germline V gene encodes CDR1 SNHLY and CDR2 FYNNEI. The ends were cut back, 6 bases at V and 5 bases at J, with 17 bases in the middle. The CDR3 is CASSLGWGGDNSPLHF. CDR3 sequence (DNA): TGTGCCAGCAGCTTAGGTTGGGGTGGGGATAATTCACCCCTCCACTTT.

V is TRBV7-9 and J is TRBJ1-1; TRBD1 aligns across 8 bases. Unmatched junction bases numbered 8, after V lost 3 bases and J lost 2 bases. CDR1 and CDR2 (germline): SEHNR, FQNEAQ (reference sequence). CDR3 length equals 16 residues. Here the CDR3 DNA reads TGTGCCAGCAGCTTGGGAGGGACAGGACCTAACACTGAAGCTTTCTTT. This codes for CASSLGGTGPNTEAFF.

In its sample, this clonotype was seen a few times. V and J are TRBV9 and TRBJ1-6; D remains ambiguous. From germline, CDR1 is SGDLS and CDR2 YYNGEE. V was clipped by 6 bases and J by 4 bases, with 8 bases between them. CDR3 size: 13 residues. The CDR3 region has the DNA TGTGCCAGCATCCAGGATTATAATTCACCCCTCCACTTT. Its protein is CASIQDYNSPLHF.

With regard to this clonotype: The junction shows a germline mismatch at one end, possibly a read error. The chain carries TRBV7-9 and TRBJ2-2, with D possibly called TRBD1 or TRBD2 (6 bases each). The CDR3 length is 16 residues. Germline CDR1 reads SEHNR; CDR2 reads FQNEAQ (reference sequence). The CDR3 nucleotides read TGCGCCAGCAGCTTGGAGGGACATAAGAACACCGGGGAGCTGTTTTTT. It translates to CASSLEGHKNTGELFF.

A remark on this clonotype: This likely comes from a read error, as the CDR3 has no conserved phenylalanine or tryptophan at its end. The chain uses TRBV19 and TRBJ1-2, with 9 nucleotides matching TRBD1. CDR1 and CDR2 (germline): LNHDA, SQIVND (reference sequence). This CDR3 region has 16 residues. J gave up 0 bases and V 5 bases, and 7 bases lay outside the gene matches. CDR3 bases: TGTGCCAGTAGTGTCGGGACAGGGACTTCTAACTATGGCTACACCCTC. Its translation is CASSVGTGTSNYGYTL.

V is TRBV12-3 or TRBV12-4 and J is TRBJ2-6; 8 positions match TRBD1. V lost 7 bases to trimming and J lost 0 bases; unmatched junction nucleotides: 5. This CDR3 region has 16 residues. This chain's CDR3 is CASTRDRYSGANVLTF. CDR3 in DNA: TGTGCCAGCACCCGGGACAGGTACTCTGGGGCCAACGTCCTGACTTTC.

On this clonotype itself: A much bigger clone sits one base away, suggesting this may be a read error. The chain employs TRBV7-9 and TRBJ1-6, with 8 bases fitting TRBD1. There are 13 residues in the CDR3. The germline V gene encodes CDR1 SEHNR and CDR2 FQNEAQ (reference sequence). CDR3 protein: CANMTGANPPLHF. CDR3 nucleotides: TGTGCCAACATGACAGGGGCTAATCCACCCCTCCACTTT.

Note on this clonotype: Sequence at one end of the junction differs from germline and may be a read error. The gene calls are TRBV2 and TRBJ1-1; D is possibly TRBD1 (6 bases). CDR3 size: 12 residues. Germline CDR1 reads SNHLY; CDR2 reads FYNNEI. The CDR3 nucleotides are TGTACCAGCAGGGGTACCGAGACTGAAGCTTTCTTT. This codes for CTSRGTETEAFF.

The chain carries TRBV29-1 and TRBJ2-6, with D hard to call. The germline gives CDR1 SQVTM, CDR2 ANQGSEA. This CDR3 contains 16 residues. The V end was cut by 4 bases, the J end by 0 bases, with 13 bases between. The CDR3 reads CSVGHGQDSGANVLTF. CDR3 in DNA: TGCAGCGTTGGACATGGGCAAGACTCTGGGGCCAACGTCCTGACTTTC.

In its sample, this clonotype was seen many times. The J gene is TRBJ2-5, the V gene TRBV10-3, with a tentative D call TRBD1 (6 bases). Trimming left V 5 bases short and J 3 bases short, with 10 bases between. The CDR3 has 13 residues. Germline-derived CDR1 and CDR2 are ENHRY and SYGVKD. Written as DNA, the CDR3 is TGTGCCATCAGTCGGCCAGGGGAAGAGACCCAGTACTTC. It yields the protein CAISRPGEETQYF.

CDR3 sequence (DNA): TGCAGTGCTAGAGATCCTCGGGACGGAATCCTGGGAAACACCATATATTTT. Translating it yields CSARDPRDGILGNTIYF. The gene calls are TRBV20-1 and TRBJ1-3; D is possibly TRBD1 (5 bases). CDR1 DFQATT and CDR2 SNEGSKA come from the germline V gene (reference sequence). The ends were cut back, 0 bases at V and 4 bases at J, with 19 bases in the middle. The CDR3 has 17 residues.

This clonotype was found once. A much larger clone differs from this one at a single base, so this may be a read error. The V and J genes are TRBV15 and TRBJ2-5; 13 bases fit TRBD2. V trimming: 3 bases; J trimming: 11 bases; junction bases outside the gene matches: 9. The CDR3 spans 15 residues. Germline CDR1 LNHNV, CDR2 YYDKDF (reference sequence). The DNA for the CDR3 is TGTGCCACCAGCAGGTTCGGGACTAGCGGGGCTGGGCAGTACTTC. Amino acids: CATSRFGTSGAGQYF.

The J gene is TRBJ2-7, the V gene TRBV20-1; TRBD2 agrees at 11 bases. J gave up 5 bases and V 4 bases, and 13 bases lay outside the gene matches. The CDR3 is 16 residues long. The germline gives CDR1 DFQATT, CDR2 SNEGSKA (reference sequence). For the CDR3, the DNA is TGCAGTGCTATGGGGCCAACCATAGCGGGGGGGAACGAGCAGTACTTC. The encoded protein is CSAMGPTIAGGNEQYF.

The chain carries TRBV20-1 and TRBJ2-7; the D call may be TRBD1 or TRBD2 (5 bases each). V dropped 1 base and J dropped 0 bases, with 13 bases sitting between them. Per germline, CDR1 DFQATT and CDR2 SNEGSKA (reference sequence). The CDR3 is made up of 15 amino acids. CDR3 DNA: TGCAGTGCTAGAGCTCCCGAGGGGAGCTCCTACGAGCAGTACTTC. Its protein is CSARAPEGSSYEQYF.

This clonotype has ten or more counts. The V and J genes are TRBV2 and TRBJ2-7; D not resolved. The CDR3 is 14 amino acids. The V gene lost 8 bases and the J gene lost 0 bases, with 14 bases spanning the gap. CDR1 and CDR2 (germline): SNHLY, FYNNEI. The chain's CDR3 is CASSPSQSSYEQYF. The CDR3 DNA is TGTGCCAGCTCACCAAGTCAGAGCTCCTACGAGCAGTACTTC.

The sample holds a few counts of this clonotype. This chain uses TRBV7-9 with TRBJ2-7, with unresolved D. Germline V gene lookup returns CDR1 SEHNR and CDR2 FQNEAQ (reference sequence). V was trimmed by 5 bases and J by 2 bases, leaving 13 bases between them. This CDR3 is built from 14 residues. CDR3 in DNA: TGTGCCAGCAGCCAAGTAAACAGAGCCTACGAGCAGTACTTC. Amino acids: CASSQVNRAYEQYF.

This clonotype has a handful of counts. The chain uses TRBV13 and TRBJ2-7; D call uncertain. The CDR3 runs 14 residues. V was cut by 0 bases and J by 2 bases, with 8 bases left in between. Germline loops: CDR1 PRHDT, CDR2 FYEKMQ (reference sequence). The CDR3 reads CASSLGGLTYEQYF. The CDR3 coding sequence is TGTGCCAGCAGCTTAGGCGGTTTAACCTACGAGCAGTACTTC.

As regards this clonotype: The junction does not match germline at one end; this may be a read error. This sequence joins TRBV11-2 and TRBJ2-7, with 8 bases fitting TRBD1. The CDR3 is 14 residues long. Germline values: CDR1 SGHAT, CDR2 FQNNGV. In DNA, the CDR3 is TGTGCCAGCGGCTTCCGGGACAGGAGGTACGAGCAGTACTTC. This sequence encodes CASGFRDRRYEQYF.

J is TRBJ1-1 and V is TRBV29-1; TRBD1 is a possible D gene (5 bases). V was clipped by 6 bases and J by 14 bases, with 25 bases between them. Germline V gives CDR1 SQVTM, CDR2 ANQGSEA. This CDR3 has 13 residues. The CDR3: CSVSRNTWIGAFF. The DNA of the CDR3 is TGCAGCGTGAGCCGGAACACCTGGATAGGGGCCTTCTTT.

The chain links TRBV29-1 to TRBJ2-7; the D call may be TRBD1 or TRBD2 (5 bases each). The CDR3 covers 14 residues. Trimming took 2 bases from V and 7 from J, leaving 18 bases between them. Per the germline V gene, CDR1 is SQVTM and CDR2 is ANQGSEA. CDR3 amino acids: CSVERGTQGNEQYF. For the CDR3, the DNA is TGCAGCGTTGAACGGGGCACTCAGGGCAATGAGCAGTACTTC.

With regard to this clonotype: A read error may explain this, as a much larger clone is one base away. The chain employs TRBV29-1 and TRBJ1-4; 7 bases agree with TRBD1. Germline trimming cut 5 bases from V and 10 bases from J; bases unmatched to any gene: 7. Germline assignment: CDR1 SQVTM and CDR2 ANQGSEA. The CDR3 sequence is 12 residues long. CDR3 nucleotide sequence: TGCAGCGTTAGCCAGGGGGGGGGAAAACTGTTTTTT. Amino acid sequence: CSVSQGGGKLFF.

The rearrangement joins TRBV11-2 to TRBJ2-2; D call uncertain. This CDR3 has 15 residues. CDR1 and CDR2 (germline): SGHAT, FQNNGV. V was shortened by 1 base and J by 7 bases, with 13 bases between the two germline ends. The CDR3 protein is CASSLGADGFGELFF. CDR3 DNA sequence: TGTGCCAGCAGCTTAGGGGCCGATGGCTTCGGGGAGCTGTTTTTT.